This T cell receptor beta chain was profiled in a study of blood T cell repertoires in COVID-19 (dated by TCRdb to the early 2020s). Some background on the complete study: The collaborator samples originated in the United States, Italy and Spain and spanned the acute and convalescent phases of COVID-19. The prospective study material was composed of cDNA or gDNA derived from T cells, B-cell-depleted T cells, or PBMCs. A freely available public database, intended as a resource for researchers studying the immune response to SARS-CoV-2, is where the repertoires were released. Samples were obtained from the ongoing ImmuneRACE study (first 160 participants) and from over 1,000 subjects provided by 6 global collaborators. Where available, HLA class I and class II types were obtained from metadata supplied by the sample provider rather than from assay-based typing. The dataset comprised deeply sampled blood TCRbeta repertoires from subjects exposed to, actively infected with, or recovered from COVID-19. Sample metadata almost always included a de-identified subject ID, COVID-19 status, age in years and sex. Study-wide conclusions, independent of this receptor: The amount of clinical and demographic metadata varied by source and participant and was provided uncurated.

In regard to this clone: There is no known antigen for this receptor. No much larger clone exists at a distance of one base, and base qualities are not known.

The collaborating institutions used their own protocols to collect whole blood in K2EDTA tubes. For TCRbeta analysis, collaborators shipped samples in one of three forms: frozen whole blood, isolated PBMCs, or DNA extracted from either of those sample types. The CDR3 holds 14 amino acids from the cysteine to the phenylalanine. The kept DNA is CDR3 alone, 42 bases in frame from the first base. Trimming costs V 3 bases and J 3 bases, and their ends lie 9 bases apart. Reading the germline V gene (reference sequence) gives CDR1 MNHEY and CDR2 SMNVEV. TCRbeta CDR3 regions were amplified from genomic DNA by means of the immunoSEQ Assay, a bias-controlled multiplex PCR. Regarding the original processing steps: Within the assay, amplification of reference gene primers was used to estimate how many nucleated cells each sample contained. To quantify the absolute abundance of each unique TCRbeta CDR3 rearrangement, sequence reads were collapsed and filtered. For each sample, productive Simpson clonality was calculated by taking the square root of Simpson's diversity index across productive rearrangements. TCRdb obtained this table from immuneACCESS and retained in-frame rearrangements with V and J assigned. These tables miss some clones; where compared with another copy, unresolved V genes account for less than half of the shortfall, and the remainder is unexplained. That table is the source of V, J and clone size, and D and trimming were worked out from the DNA. In this sample the table shows over 55,000 clones, 91% of which occur a single time. The top ten clones comprise around 9.1% of the sample.

The sequence derives from a human donor in a cohort sampled during active COVID-19. Sequencing was performed on peripheral blood. The V and J genes are TRBV27 and TRBJ1-5, and the D gene may be TRBD1, 5 bases matching. The DNA sequence reads TGTGCCAGCAGTTTTCGGGGGAACAATCAGCCCCAGCATTTT. It codes for CASSFRGNNQPQHF.